This T cell receptor (beta chain) was captured in a study of shared clonotypes between healthy human individuals. Overall study context: The composition of the donors was a couple of women and a few men aged 18 to 49.

With regard to this clone: Its antigen is currently unknown.

General study results and limits: When compared with the clonotypes that were shared by all four sorted-subset donors, the non-shared clonotypes turned out to have lower generation probabilities.

The CDR3 consists of 17 residues. The V segment lost 1 base and the J segment 3 bases; nucleotides outside the gene matches: 12. Germline V gene sequence: CDR1 LGHNA, CDR2 YSLEER. Original processing methods: Filtering was not the same, since immunoSEQ gave junction-only sequences without quality scores. The assay was immunoSEQ multiplex PCR, and TCRdb's table has in-frame clones only and misses some. The D gene and trimming were derived from the DNA, and the V and J assignments and clone size from that table. The sample contains about 2.1 million clones, 90% to 95% of which appear only once. CD45RO-negative CD8 cells positively selected for CCR7 made up the naive population, which excluded terminally differentiated effector memory CD45RA+ cells.

This chain links TRBV4-3 with TRBJ2-7; TRBD2 agrees at 7 bases. The sample taken for sequencing was naive CD8+ T cells from PBMCs. This clonotype was obtained from a man aged 18-30 years in good health. Some clones in this sample may be carry-over from other donors' samples. The CDR3 sequence: CASSQGSGTKAIYEQYF. In DNA form, the CDR3 reads TGCGCCAGCAGCCAAGGTTCCGGGACTAAGGCTATCTACGAGCAGTACTTC.